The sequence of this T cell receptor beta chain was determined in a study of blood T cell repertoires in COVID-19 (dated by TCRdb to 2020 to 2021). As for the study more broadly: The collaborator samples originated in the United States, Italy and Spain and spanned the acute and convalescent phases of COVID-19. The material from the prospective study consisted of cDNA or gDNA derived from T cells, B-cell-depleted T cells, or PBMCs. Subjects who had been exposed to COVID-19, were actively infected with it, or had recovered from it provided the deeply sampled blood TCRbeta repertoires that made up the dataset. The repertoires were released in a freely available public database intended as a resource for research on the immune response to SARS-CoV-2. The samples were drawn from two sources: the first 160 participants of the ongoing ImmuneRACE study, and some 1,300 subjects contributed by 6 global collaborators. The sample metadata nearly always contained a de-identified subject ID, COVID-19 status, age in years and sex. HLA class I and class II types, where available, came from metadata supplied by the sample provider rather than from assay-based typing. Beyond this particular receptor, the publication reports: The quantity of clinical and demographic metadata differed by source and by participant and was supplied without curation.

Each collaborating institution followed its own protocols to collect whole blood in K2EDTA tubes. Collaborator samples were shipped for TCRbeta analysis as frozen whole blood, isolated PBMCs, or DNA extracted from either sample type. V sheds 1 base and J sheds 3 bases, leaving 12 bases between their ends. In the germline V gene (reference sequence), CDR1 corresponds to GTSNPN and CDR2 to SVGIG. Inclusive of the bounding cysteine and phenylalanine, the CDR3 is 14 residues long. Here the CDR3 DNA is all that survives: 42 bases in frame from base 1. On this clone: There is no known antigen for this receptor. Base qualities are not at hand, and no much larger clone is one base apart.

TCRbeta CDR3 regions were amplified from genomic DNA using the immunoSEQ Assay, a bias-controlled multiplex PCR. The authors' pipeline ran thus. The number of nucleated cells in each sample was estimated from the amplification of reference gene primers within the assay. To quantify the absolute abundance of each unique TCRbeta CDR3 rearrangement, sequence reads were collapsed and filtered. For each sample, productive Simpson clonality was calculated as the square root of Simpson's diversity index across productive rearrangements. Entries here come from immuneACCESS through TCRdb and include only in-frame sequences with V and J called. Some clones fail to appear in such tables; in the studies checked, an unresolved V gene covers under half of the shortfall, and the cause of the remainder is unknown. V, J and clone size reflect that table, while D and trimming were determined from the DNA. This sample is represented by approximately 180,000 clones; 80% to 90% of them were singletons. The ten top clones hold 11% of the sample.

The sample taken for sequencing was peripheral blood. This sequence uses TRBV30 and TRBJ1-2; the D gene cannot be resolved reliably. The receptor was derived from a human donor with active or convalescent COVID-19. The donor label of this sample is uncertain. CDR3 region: CAWSDSPRDYGYTF. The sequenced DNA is TGTGCCTGGAGTGACAGCCCCAGAGACTATGGCTACACCTTC.